The 26 T cell receptor beta chains below were found in one sample sequenced in a study of shared clonotypes between healthy human individuals. Data came from immunoSEQ multiplex PCR; TCRdb stores just in-frame clones and leaves some out. The sample includes some 2.1 million clones, around 95% of them seen just once. Sequencing was performed on naive CD4+ T cells sorted from blood. Noted subset: CD45RA+ positively selected. These TCRs come from a young man in good health.

The rearrangement joins TRBV10-3 to TRBJ1-2; D ambiguous. This CDR3 has 13 amino acids. V was trimmed by 2 bases and J by 0 bases, leaving 4 bases between them. CDR1 is ENHRY and CDR2 is SYGVKD in the germline V gene. The CDR3 nucleotides read TGTGCCATCAGTGAGCCGTCTAACTATGGCTACACCTTC. Protein product: CAISEPSNYGYTF.

The V and J genes are TRBV6-5 and TRBJ1-5; D unresolved. The CDR3 runs to 14 residues. CDR1 and CDR2 from the germline V gene are MNHEY and SVGAGI. V lost 8 bases, J lost 2 bases, and 13 bases lay in between. The CDR3 sequence: CASARGSGNQPQHF. The CDR3 DNA is TGTGCCAGCGCGAGAGGATCGGGCAATCAGCCCCAGCATTTT.

The chain carries TRBV25-1 and TRBJ2-3, with a weak D call TRBD2 (7 bases). The CDR3 is made up of 15 amino acids. With 5 bases removed from V and 2 bases from J, the gap between germline ends came to 14 bases. Looked up from germline, CDR1 is MGHDK and CDR2 is SYGVNS. The CDR3 reads CASSFGGRVTDTQYF. The CDR3 DNA reads TGTGCCAGCAGTTTCGGGGGGCGCGTCACAGATACGCAGTATTTT.

A single count supports this clone. The rearrangement joins TRBV7-2 to TRBJ1-3; no reliable D call. Trimming left V 2 bases short and J 2 bases short, with 13 bases between. The CDR3 consists of 16 residues. The germline V gene encodes CDR1 SGHTA and CDR2 FQGNSA. CDR3 in amino acids: CASSLTAGSAGNTIYF. In DNA form, the CDR3 reads TGTGCCAGCAGCTTAACGGCGGGAAGCGCTGGAAACACCATATATTTT.

This clone was seen just once. This chain connects TRBV2 to TRBJ1-5; D remains unclear. The CDR3 length is 14 residues. Germline values: CDR1 SNHLY, CDR2 FYNNEI. The V end lost 2 bases, the J end lost 7 bases, and 12 bases lay between the germline ends. This CDR3 is CASSENGKGQPQHF. The CDR3 nucleotides read TGTGCCAGCAGTGAAAATGGGAAGGGACAGCCCCAGCATTTT. Using reference TRBV2 and TRBJ1-5 for the parts outside the CDR3, the full variable domain is EPEVTQTPSHQVTQMGQEVILRCVPISNHLYFYWYRQILGQKVEFLVSFYNNEISEKSEIFDDQFSVERPDGSNFTLKIRSTKLEDSAMYFCASSENGKGQPQHFGDGTRLSIL.

J is TRBJ2-1 and V is TRBV7-2; D tentatively reads TRBD1 or TRBD2 (5 bases each). The CDR3 has 14 residues. V lost 5 bases, J lost 12 bases, and 20 bases lay in between. Germline assignment: CDR1 SGHTA and CDR2 FQGNSA. The CDR3 nucleotides read TGTGCCAGCAGCCAAGGGACCACGGCGCCTGGGCAGTTCTTC. Encoded protein: CASSQGTTAPGQFF.

V and J are TRBV7-2 and TRBJ2-1; D gene ambiguous. Germline values: CDR1 SGHTA, CDR2 FQGNSA. The V end lost 4 bases, the J end lost 4 bases, and 17 bases lay between the germline ends. The CDR3 is 16 amino acids. The CDR3 reads CASSSHGAATYNEQFF. CDR3 coding DNA: TGTGCCAGCAGCTCACATGGCGCTGCTACTTACAATGAGCAGTTCTTC.

V is TRBV18 and J is TRBJ2-1; 10 positions agree with TRBD2. Unmatched junction bases numbered 17, after V lost 4 bases and J lost 5 bases. Germline V gene sequence: CDR1 KGHSH, CDR2 LQKENI. The CDR3 covers 19 residues. CDR3 coding DNA: TGTGCCAGCTCACTACTACTTATTTCTAGCGGGGGAACTAACAATGAGCAGTTCTTC. This sequence encodes CASSLLLISSGGTNNEQFF.

The V gene is TRBV6-5, the J gene TRBJ2-7; possible D gene TRBD1, 6 bases. CDR3 size: 11 residues. V lost 8 bases and J lost 6, with 11 bases in between. Germline CDR1 MNHEY, CDR2 SVGAGI. The CDR3 here is CASWGRGEQYF. The CDR3 DNA reads as TGTGCCAGCTGGGGCAGGGGCGAGCAGTACTTC.

The V gene is TRBV29-1, the J gene TRBJ2-3; 14 bases fit TRBD2. V shed 3 bases, J shed 4 bases, and the junction held 9 bases outside the gene matches. Germline V gene data show CDR1 as SQVTM and CDR2 as ANQGSEA. The CDR3 contains 17 residues. The CDR3 loop reads CSVEVWTSGRIADTQYF. The DNA for the CDR3 is TGCAGCGTTGAGGTGTGGACTAGCGGGAGGATTGCAGATACGCAGTATTTT.

The chain couples TRBV4-2 to TRBJ2-3, with 8 positions matching TRBD1. The CDR3 covers 16 residues. V shed 2 bases, J shed 2 bases, and the junction held 6 bases outside the gene matches. Germline CDR1 reads LGHNA; CDR2 reads YNFKEQ. The CDR3 here is CASSQPGTGITDTQYF. DNA for the CDR3: TGTGCCAGCAGCCAACCTGGGACAGGAATCACAGATACGCAGTATTTT.

V and J are TRBV5-4 and TRBJ1-4; a weak D match, TRBD1 (6 bases). CDR1 and CDR2 (germline): SGHNT, YYREEE (reference sequence). This CDR3 region has 13 residues. V dropped 4 bases and J dropped 7 bases, with 11 bases sitting between them. This CDR3 is CASSMTGSEKLFF. CDR3 nucleotide sequence: TGTGCCAGCAGCATGACAGGTAGTGAAAAACTGTTTTTT.

The V gene is TRBV27, the J gene TRBJ1-1, with a weak D call TRBD1 (5 bases). The germline CDR1 and CDR2 sequences are MNHEY and SMNVEV (reference sequence). The germline V and J ends were trimmed by 9 bases and 1 base, with 6 bases remaining between them. The length of the CDR3 is 11 residues. CDR3 residues: CASRGNTEAFF. In nucleotides, the CDR3 is TGTGCCAGTAGGGGGAACACTGAAGCTTTCTTT.

Worth noting for this clone: One junction end disagrees with the germline gene, perhaps due to a read error. The rearrangement uses TRBV10-3 and TRBJ2-7; perhaps D is TRBD1 or TRBD2 (5 bases each). CDR3 length equals 14 residues. Germline lookup yields CDR1 ENHRY and CDR2 SYGVKD. DNA of the CDR3: TGTGCCAGCAGTGTAGGGACGGCCGGCTACGAGCAGTACTTC. Translating it yields CASSVGTAGYEQYF.

Of note for this clone: Other DNA sequences within the sample encode an identical CDR3. The V gene is TRBV10-2, the J gene TRBJ1-2; a weak D match, TRBD1 (5 bases). The germline V and J ends were trimmed by 4 bases and 2 bases, with 5 bases remaining between them. The length of the CDR3 is 12 residues. The germline CDR1 and CDR2 sequences are WSHSY and SAAADI. The CDR3 sequence is CASSGQNYGYTF. The CDR3 DNA sequence: TGCGCCAGCAGTGGACAGAACTATGGCTACACCTTC.

This clone was observed once. The chain carries TRBV7-9 and TRBJ2-3; 7 bases map to TRBD2. Per germline, CDR1 SEHNR and CDR2 FQNEAQ (reference sequence). This CDR3 contains 16 residues. The trim removed 1 base at V and 5 bases at J, leaving 9 bases unmatched. This CDR3 reads CASSLGRLADQDTQYF. In DNA form, the CDR3 reads TGTGCCAGCAGCTTAGGAAGACTAGCTGATCAAGATACGCAGTATTTT.

Details on this clone: The same CDR3 can be traced to other DNA sequences in this sample. The chain recombines TRBV2 with TRBJ2-3, with 10 bases lining up with TRBD1. Per the germline V gene, CDR1 is SNHLY and CDR2 is FYNNEI. The CDR3 runs to 15 residues. V was clipped by 5 bases and J by 1 base; unmatched bases: 3. DNA of the CDR3: TGTGCCAGCAGTTGGGACAGGGGCGGCACAGATACGCAGTATTTT. Amino acids: CASSWDRGGTDTQYF.

The rearrangement joins TRBV6-6 to TRBJ1-2; D gene ambiguous. CDR3 length: 12 amino acids. CDR1 is MNHNY, CDR2 SVGAGI, per germline (reference sequence). V was cut by 4 bases and J by 8 bases, with 11 bases left in between. The CDR3 nucleotides read TGTGCCAGCAGTTCCGCCAGGAGGGGCTACACCTTC. Translation gives CASSSARRGYTF.

CDR3 sequence: CASSFRREAYEQYF. The CDR3 DNA is TGTGCCAGCAGCTTCAGAAGGGAAGCCTACGAGCAGTACTTC. This rearrangement joins TRBV7-2 to TRBJ2-7; D gene unclear. The V gene's germline CDR1 is SGHTA and CDR2 FQGNSA. V lost 3 bases and J 2 bases, leaving 11 bases between the germline ends. The CDR3 length is 14 residues.

This CDR3 is CASSLGTQGAVGTNEKLFF. The CDR3, as DNA: TGCGCCAGCAGCCTTGGAACACAGGGGGCAGTGGGAACTAATGAAAAACTGTTTTTT. This sequence joins TRBV4-1 and TRBJ1-4; TRBD1 aligns across 9 bases. Germline CDR1 is MGHRA and CDR2 is YSYEKL. J gave up 1 base and V 4 bases, and 13 bases lay outside the gene matches. The CDR3 is made up of 19 amino acids.

The rearrangement joins TRBV10-3 to TRBJ1-5, with TRBD1 as a possible D gene (6 bases). CDR3 length: 18 residues. Germline V gene data show CDR1 as ENHRY and CDR2 as SYGVKD. V was trimmed by 2 bases and J by 2 bases, leaving 19 bases between them. CDR3 residues: CAISEVGGHSLGNQPQHF. The CDR3 DNA is TGTGCCATCAGTGAGGTGGGGGGACACTCCTTGGGCAATCAGCCCCAGCATTTT.

The V and J genes are TRBV7-9 and TRBJ1-1; D gene uncertain. CDR3 length: 13 amino acids. Trimming pared 5 bases from V and 1 base from J, leaving 8 bases between. The germline V gene encodes CDR1 SEHNR and CDR2 FQNEAQ (reference sequence). The DNA for the CDR3 is TGTGCCAGCAGCAAACAGTCGAACACTGAAGCTTTCTTT. It specifies CASSKQSNTEAFF.

This chain links TRBV7-3 with TRBJ2-6, with 8 nucleotides matching TRBD1. Germline CDR1 SGHTA, CDR2 FQGTGA. Trimming took 2 bases from V and 0 from J; bases not matched to a gene: 6. The CDR3 contains 18 residues. The CDR3 sequence is CASSLLGQVGSGANVLTF. In nucleotides, the CDR3 is TGTGCCAGCAGCTTACTGGGACAGGTCGGCTCTGGGGCCAACGTCCTGACTTTC.

The CDR3 bases are TGTGCCAGCAGCATAGGACTAGCGGTAAGCGAGCAGTACTTC. This encodes CASSIGLAVSEQYF. This chain links TRBV9 with TRBJ2-7; TRBD2 agrees at 10 bases. The CDR3 sequence is 14 residues long. The V gene end was trimmed by 4 bases and the J gene end by 6 bases; junction bases not matched to a gene: 7. Germline loops: CDR1 SGDLS, CDR2 YYNGEE.

The gene calls are TRBV2 and TRBJ2-3; 7 bases align to TRBD2. This CDR3 has 14 residues. From germline, CDR1 is SNHLY and CDR2 FYNNEI. V shed 6 bases, J shed 0 bases, and the junction held 3 bases outside the gene matches. As DNA, the CDR3 is TGTGCCAGCAGACTAGCGTCTAGCACAGATACGCAGTATTTT. This codes for CASRLASSTDTQYF.

This chain links TRBV11-2 with TRBJ2-3; D may be TRBD1 or TRBD2 (5 bases each). The germline V gene encodes CDR1 SGHAT and CDR2 FQNNGV. The CDR3 loop spans 14 amino acids. Trimming left V 4 bases short and J 4 bases short, with 12 bases between. The CDR3: CASSSRGLADTQYF. CDR3 in DNA: TGTGCCAGCAGCTCGAGGGGATTGGCAGATACGCAGTATTTT.